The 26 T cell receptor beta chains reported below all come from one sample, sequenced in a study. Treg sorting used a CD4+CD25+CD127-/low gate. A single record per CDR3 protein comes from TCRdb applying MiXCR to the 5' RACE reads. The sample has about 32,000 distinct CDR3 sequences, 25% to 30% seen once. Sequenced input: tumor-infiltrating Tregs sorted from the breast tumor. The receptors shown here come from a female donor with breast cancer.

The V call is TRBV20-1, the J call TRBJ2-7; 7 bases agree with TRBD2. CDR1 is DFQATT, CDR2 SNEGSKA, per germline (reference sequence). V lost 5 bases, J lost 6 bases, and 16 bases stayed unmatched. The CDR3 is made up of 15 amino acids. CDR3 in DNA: TGCAGTGCTCCCATGCCTGGACTAGTGGCTACCGAGCAGTACTTC. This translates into CSAPMPGLVATEQYF.

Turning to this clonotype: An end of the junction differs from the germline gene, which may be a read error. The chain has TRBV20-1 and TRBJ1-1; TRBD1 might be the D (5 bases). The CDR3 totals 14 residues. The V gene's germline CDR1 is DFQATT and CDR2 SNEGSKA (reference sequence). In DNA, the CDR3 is TGCAGTGCTCGAGACAGCGCCGGCAGCACTGAAGCTTTCTTT. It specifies CSARDSAGSTEAFF.

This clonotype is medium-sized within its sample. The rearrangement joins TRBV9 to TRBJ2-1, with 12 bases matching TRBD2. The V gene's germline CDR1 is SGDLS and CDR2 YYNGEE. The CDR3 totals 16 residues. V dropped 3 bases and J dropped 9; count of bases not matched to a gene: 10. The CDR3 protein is CASSEQLAGGQGEQFF. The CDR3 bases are TGTGCCAGCAGCGAGCAACTAGCGGGAGGTCAGGGTGAGCAGTTCTTC.

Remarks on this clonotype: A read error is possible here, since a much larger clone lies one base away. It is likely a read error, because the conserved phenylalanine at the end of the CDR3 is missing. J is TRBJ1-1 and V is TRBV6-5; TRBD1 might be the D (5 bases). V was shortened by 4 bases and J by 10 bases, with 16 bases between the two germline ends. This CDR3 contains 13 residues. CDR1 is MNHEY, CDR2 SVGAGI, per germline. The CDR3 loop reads CASSSGTEVGAFL. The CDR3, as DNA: TGTGCCAGCAGTTCAGGGACCGAAGTGGGAGCTTTCCTT.

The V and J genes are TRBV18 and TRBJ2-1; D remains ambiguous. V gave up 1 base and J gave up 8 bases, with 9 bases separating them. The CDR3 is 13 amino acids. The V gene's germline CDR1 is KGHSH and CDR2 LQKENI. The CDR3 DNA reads TGTGCCAGCTCACCACGAATCGGCGATGAGCAGTTCTTC. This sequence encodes CASSPRIGDEQFF. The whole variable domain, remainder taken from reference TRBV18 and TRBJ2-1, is NAGVMQNPRHLVRRRGQEARLRCSPMKGHSHVYWYRQLPEEGLKFMVYLQKENIIDESGMPKERFSAEFPKEGPSILRIQQVVRGDSAAYFCASSPRIGDEQFFGPGTRLTVL.

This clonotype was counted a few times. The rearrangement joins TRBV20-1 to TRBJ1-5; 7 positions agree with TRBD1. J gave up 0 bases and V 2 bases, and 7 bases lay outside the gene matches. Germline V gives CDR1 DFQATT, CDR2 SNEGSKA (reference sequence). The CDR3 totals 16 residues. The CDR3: CSARPGTDDSNQPQHF. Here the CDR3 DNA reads TGCAGTGCTAGACCCGGGACAGATGATAGCAATCAGCCCCAGCATTTT.

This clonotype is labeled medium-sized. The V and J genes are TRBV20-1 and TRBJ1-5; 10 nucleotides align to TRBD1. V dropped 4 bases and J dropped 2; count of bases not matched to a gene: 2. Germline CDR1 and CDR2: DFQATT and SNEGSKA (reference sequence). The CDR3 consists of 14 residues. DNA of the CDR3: TGCAGTGCTACCGGGACAGGGGGCAATCAGCCCCAGCATTTT. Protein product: CSATGTGGNQPQHF.

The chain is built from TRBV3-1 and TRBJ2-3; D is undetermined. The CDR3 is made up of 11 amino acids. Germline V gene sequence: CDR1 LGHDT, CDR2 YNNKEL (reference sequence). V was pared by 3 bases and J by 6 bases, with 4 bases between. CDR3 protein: CASSQQDTQYF. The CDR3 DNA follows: TGTGCCAGCAGCCAGCAGGATACGCAGTATTTT.

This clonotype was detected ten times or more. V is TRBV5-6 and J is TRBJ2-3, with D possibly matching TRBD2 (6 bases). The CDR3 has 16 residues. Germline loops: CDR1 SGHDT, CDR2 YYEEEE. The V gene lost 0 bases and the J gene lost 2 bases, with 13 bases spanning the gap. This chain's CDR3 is CASSLGASEYTDTQYF. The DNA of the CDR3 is TGTGCCAGCAGCTTGGGGGCTAGCGAATACACAGATACGCAGTATTTT.

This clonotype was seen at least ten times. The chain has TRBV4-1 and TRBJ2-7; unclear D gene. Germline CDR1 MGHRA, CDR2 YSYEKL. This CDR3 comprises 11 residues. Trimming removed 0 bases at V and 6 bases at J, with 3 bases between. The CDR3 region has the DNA TGCGCCAGCAGCCAAGACAGCGAGCAGTACTTC. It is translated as CASSQDSEQYF.

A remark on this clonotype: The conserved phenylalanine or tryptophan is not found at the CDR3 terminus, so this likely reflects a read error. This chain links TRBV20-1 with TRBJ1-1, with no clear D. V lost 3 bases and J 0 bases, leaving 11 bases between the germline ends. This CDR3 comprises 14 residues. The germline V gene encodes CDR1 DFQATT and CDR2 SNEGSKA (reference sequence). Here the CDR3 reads CSASGQTMNTEAFL. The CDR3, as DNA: TGCAGTGCTAGTGGCCAGACCATGAACACTGAAGCTTTCCTT.

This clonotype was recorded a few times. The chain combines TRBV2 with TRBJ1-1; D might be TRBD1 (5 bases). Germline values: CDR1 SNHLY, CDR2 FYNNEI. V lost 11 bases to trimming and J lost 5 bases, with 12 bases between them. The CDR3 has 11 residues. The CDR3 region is CAARWGTEAFF. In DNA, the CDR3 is TGTGCCGCCCGGTGGGGGACTGAAGCTTTCTTT.

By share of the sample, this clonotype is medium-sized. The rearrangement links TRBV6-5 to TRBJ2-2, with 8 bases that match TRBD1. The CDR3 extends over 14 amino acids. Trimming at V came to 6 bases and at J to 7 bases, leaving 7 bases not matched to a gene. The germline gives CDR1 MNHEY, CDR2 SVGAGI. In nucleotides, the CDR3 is TGTGCCAGCAGCACGGACAGGGACGTCGGGGAGCTGTTTTTT. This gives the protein CASSTDRDVGELFF.

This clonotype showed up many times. Written as DNA, the CDR3 is TGCGCCAGCACTGGGACAGATCATAGGTATCAGCCCCAGCATTTT. It yields the protein CASTGTDHRYQPQHF. The rearrangement joins TRBV10-1 to TRBJ1-5; 7 bases line up with TRBD1. V lost 7 bases and J lost 5; bases outside the gene matches: 11. Germline V gene data show CDR1 as WNHNN and CDR2 as SYGVQD (reference sequence). The CDR3 is 15 residues long.

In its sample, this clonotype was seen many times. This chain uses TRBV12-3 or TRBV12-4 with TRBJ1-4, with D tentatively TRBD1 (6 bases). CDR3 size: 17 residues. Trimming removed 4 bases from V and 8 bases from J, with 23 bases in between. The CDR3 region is CASSSPGRRGTGEKLFF. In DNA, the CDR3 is TGTGCCAGCAGTTCCCCCGGTAGAAGGGGGACGGGAGAAAAACTGTTTTTT.

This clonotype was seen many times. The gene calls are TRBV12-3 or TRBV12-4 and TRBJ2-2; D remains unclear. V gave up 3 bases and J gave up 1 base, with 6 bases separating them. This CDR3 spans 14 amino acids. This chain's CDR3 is CASSLGGNTGELFF. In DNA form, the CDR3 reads TGTGCCAGCAGTTTGGGCGGGAACACCGGGGAGCTGTTTTTT.

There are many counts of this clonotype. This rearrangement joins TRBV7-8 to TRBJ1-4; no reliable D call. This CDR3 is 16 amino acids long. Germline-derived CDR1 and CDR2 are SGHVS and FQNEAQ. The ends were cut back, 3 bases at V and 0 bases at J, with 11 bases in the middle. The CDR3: CASSFRATATNEKLFF. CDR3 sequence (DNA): TGTGCCAGCAGCTTCCGGGCGACTGCAACTAATGAAAAACTGTTTTTT.

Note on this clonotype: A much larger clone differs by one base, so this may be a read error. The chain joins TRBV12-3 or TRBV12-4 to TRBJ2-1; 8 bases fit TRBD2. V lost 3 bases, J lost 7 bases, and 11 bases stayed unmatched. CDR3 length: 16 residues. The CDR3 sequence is CASSLRSSGSVNEQFF. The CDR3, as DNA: TGTGCCAGCAGTTTGCGATCTAGCGGGTCGGTTAATGAGCAGTTCTTC.

The CDR3 DNA reads as TGTGCCAGCAGCTCCCTAAGGGCGGGAGGGGGTGAGCAGTTCTTC. Amino acids: CASSSLRAGGGEQFF. The genes are TRBV11-2 and TRBJ2-1; TRBD2 matches 9 bases. CDR3 length: 15 residues. Germline-derived CDR1 and CDR2 are SGHAT and FQNNGV. Trimming removed 4 bases from V and 9 bases from J; junction bases left unmatched: 10.

This chain's CDR3 is CATSRVGGHLYNEQFF. CDR3 coding DNA: TGTGCCACCAGCAGAGTAGGGGGCCACCTCTACAATGAGCAGTTCTTC. V usage is TRBV15 and J usage is TRBJ2-1, with TRBD1 identical over 7 bases. Germline V gives CDR1 LNHNV, CDR2 YYDKDF (reference sequence). J was trimmed by 3 bases and V by 1 base; bases with no gene match: 6. This CDR3 region has 16 residues.

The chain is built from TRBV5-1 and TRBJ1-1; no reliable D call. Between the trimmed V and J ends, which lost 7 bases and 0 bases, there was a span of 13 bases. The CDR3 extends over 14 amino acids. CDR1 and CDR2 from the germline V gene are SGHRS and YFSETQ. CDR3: CASGSGFMNTEAFF. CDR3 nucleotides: TGCGCCAGCGGCTCAGGCTTTATGAACACTGAAGCTTTCTTT.

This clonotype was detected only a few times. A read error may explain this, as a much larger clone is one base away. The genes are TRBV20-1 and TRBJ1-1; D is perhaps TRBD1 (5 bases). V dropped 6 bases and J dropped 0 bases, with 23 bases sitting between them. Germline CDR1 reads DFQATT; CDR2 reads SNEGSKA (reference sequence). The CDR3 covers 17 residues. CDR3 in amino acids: CSAPSRSRAPLNTEAFF. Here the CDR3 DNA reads TGCAGTGCCCCCTCCCGGAGCAGGGCCCCCTTGAACACTGAAGCTTTCTTT.

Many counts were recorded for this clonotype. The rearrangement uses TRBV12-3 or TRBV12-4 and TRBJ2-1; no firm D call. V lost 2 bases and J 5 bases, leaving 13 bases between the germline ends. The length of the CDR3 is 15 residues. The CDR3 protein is CASSLRRNLNNEQFF. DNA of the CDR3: TGTGCCAGCAGTTTACGGCGGAACCTAAACAATGAGCAGTTCTTC.

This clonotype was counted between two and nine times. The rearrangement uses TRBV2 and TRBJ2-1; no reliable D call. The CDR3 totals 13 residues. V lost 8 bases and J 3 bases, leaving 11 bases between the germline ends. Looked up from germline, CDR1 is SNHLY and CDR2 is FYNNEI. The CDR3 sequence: CASAGRNYNEQFF. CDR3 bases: TGTGCCAGCGCAGGTCGGAACTACAATGAGCAGTTCTTC.

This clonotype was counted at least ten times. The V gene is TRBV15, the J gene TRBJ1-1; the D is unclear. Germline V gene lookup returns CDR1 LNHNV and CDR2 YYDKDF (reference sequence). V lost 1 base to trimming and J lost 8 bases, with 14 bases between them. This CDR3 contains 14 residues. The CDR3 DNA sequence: TGTGCCACCAGCAGAGTAGACACCCTCAGGGAAGCTTTCTTT. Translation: CATSRVDTLREAFF.

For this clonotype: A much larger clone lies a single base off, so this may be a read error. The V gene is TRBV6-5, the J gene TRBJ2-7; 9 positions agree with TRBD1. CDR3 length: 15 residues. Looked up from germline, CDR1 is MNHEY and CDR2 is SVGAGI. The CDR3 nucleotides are TGTGGCAGCAGTTACTCGGGGACAGGGACCTACGAGCAGTACTTC. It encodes CGSSYSGTGTYEQYF.